The present entry profiles one T cell receptor (beta chain) with its context. This sample was taken from a study of response to subunit inactivated influenza vaccine. TCRdb reprocessed the RT-PCR reads with MiXCR, giving one entry per CDR3 protein. Of around 540,000 distinct CDR3 sequences listed, 12% are singletons. V lost 0 bases to trimming and J lost 5 bases, with 13 bases between them. Germline V lookup: CDR1 LGHNA, CDR2 YSLEER. The CDR3 covers 16 residues. This receptor was identified in a man aged 50 to 60 who received an inactivated influenza vaccine. The material was PBMCs from blood, obtained on the day of vaccination. The chain is built from TRBV4-3 and TRBJ2-2; D is possibly TRBD2 (5 bases). The CDR3, as DNA: TGCGCCAGCAGCCAAGATGGGCGGGTTCGGACCGGGGAGCTGTTTTTT. Translated: CASSQDGRVRTGELFF.